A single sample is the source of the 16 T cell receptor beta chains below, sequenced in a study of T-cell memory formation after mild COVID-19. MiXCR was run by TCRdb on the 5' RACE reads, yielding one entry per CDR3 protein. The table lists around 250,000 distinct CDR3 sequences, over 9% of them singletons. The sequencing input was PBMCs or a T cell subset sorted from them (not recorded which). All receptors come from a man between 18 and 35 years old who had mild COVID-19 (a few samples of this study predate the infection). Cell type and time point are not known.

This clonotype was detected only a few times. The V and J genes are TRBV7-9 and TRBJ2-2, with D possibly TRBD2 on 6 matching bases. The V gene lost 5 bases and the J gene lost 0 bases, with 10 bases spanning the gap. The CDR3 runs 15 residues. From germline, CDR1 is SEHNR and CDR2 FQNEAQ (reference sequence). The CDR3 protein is CASSPRDSNTGELFF. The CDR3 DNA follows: TGTGCCAGCAGCCCGCGGGATTCGAACACCGGGGAGCTGTTTTTT.

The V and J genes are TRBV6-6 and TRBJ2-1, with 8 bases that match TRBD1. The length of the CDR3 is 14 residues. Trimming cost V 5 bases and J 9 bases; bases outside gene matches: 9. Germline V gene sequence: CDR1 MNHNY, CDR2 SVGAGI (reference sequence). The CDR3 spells CASSPGTGGTEQFF. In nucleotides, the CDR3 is TGTGCCAGCAGTCCCGGGACAGGCGGGACTGAGCAGTTCTTC.

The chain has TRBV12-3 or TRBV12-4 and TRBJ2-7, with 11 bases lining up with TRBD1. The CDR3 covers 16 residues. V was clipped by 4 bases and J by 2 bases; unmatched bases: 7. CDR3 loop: CASSSPPGQGAYEQYF. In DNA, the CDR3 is TGTGCCAGCAGTTCACCCCCGGGACAGGGGGCCTACGAGCAGTACTTC.

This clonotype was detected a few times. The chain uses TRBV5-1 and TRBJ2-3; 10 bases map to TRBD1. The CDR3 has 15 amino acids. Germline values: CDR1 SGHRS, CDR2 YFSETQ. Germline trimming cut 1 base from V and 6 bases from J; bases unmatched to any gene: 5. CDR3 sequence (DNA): TGCGCCAGCAGCTTGTCGGGGACAGGGGTGGATACGCAGTATTTT. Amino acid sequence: CASSLSGTGVDTQYF.

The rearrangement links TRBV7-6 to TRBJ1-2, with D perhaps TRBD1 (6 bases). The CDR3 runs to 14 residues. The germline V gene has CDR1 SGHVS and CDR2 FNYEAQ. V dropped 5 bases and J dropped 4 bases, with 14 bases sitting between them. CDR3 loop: CASSPRGGPYGYTF. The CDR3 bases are TGTGCCAGCAGCCCGAGGGGGGGCCCCTATGGCTACACCTTC. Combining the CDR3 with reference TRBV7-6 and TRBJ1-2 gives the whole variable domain GAGVSQSPRYKVTKRGQDVALRCDPISGHVSLYWYRQALGQGPEFLTYFNYEAQQDKSGLPNDRFSAERPEGSISTLTIQRTEQRDSAMYRCASSPRGGPYGYTFGSGTRLTVV.

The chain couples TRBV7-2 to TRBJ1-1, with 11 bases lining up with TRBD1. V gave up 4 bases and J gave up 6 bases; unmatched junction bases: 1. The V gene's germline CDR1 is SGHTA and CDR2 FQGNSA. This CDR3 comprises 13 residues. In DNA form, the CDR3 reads TGTGCCAGCAGCTGGGGACAGGGGGCTGAAGCTTTCTTT. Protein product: CASSWGQGAEAFF.

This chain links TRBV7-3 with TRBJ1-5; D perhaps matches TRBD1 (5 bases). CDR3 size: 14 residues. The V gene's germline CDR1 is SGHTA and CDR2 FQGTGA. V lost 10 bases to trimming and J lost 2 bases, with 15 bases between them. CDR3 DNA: TGTGCCACCGATACCAGGGAGGGCAATCAGCCCCAGCATTTT. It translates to CATDTREGNQPQHF.

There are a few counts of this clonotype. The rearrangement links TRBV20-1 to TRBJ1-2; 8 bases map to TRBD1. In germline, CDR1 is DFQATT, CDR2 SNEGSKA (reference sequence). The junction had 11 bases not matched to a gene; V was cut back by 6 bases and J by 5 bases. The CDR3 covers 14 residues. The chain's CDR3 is CSAGQGAWVYGYTF. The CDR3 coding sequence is TGCAGTGCCGGGCAGGGGGCTTGGGTTTATGGCTACACCTTC.

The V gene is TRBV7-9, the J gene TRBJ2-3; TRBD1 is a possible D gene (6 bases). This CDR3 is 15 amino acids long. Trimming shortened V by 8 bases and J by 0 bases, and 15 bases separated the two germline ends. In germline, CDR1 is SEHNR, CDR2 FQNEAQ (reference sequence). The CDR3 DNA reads TGTGCCAGCTCTCTTTGGGACATTAGCACAGATACGCAGTATTTT. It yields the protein CASSLWDISTDTQYF.

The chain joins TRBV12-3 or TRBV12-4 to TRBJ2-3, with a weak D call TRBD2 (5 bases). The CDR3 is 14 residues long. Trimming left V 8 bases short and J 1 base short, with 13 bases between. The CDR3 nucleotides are TGTGCCAGCGCTTCGGACTCTCGCACAGATACGCAGTATTTT. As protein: CASASDSRTDTQYF.

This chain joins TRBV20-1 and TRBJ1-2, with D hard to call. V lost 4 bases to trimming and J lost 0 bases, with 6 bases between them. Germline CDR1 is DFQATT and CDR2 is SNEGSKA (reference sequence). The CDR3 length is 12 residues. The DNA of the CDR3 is TGCAGTGCTACTAGTCCTAACTATGGCTACACCTTC. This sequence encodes CSATSPNYGYTF.

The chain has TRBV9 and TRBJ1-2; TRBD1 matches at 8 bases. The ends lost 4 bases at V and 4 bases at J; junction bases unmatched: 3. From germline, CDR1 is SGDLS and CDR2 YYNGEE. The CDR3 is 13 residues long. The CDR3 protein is CASSIDRGYGYTF. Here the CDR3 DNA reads TGTGCCAGCAGCATTGACAGGGGCTATGGCTACACCTTC.

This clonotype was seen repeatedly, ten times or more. In nucleotides, the CDR3 is TGTGCCAGCAGCCCGAGCCCGGAGGATGAGCAGTTCTTC. This codes for CASSPSPEDEQFF. The chain uses TRBV7-3 and TRBJ2-1, with D perhaps matching TRBD2 (5 bases). Looked up from germline, CDR1 is SGHTA and CDR2 is FQGTGA. The V end was cut by 5 bases, the J end by 8 bases, with 13 bases between. The CDR3 is 13 amino acids.

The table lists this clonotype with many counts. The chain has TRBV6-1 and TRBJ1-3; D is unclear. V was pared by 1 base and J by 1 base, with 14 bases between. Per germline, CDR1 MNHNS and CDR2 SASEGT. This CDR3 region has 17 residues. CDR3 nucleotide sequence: TGTGCCAGCAGTGAAGTCGGCCGTGGGAAGTCTGGAAACACCATATATTTT. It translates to CASSEVGRGKSGNTIYF.

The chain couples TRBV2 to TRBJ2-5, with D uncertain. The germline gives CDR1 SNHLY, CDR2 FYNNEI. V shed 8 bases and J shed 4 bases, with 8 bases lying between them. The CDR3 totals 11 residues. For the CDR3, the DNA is TGTGCCAGCGCGGCAGCAGAGACCCAGTACTTC. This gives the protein CASAAAETQYF.

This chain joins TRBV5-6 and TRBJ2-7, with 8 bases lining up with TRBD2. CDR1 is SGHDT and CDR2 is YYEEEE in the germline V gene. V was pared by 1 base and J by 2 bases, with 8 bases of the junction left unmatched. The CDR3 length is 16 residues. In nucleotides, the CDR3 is TGTGCCAGCAGCTTGAGTCCCAGCGGGGGAACCTACGAGCAGTACTTC. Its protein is CASSLSPSGGTYEQYF.